The rows below give T cell receptor beta chains drawn from one sample of a study of radiation and T cells in renal cell carcinoma. The protocol was immunoSEQ multiplex PCR, while the TCRdb copy is restricted to in-frame clones and leaves out a portion. The sample carries about 24,000 clones, 45% to 65% recorded once. The sample in question was tumor tissue, obtained from a patient whose treatment was nephrectomy without radiotherapy. These receptors were taken from a human donor with renal cell carcinoma. The CDR3 runs from the conserved cysteine through the conserved F or W. Each record gives: clone size, V gene, D gene, J gene, CDR3 protein, CDR3 DNA. A D gene is named only where the DNA matches it firmly. Expanded clones are given a class, and other clones once, few, many or no size at all.

clone_size: NA
v_call: TRBV29-1
d_call: NA
j_call: TRBJ2-3
cdr3_aa: CSVDRGSDTQYF
cdr3_nt: TGCAGCGTTGATAGGGGATCAGATACGCAGTATTTT

clone_size: NA
v_call: TRBV6-1
d_call: TRBD1
j_call: TRBJ2-5
cdr3_aa: CASSPDRGRGETQYF
cdr3_nt: TGTGCCAGCAGCCCCGACAGGGGGCGCGGGGAGACCCAGTACTTC

clone_size: NA
v_call: TRBV29-1
d_call: NA
j_call: TRBJ1-1
cdr3_aa: CSVEDRGAGAEAFF
cdr3_nt: TGCAGCGTTGAAGATCGTGGGGCAGGGGCTGAAGCTTTCTTT

clone_size: few
v_call: TRBV4-3
d_call: NA
j_call: TRBJ1-5
cdr3_aa: CASSQDLGVQPQHF
cdr3_nt: TGCGCCAGCAGCCAAGATCTCGGGGTCCAGCCCCAGCATTTT

clone_size: NA
v_call: TRBV18
d_call: NA
j_call: TRBJ2-7
cdr3_aa: CASSPPSQGPYEQYF
cdr3_nt: TGTGCCAGCTCACCACCGAGTCAGGGACCCTACGAGCAGTACTTC

clone_size: NA
v_call: TRBV5-1
d_call: TRBD1
j_call: TRBJ2-5
cdr3_aa: CASRDRRAETQYF
cdr3_nt: TGCGCCAGCAGGGACAGGCGGGCCGAGACCCAGTACTTC

clone_size: NA
v_call: TRBV7-2
d_call: TRBD1
j_call: TRBJ2-5
cdr3_aa: CASSPTPDRVGETQYF
cdr3_nt: TGTGCCAGCAGCCCAACCCCCGACAGGGTGGGAGAGACCCAGTACTTC

clone_size: few
v_call: TRBV30
d_call: NA
j_call: TRBJ1-1
cdr3_aa: CAWTRDTYTEAFF
cdr3_nt: TGTGCCTGGACACGGGACACTTACACTGAAGCTTTCTTT

clone_size: NA
v_call: TRBV18
d_call: NA
j_call: TRBJ2-6
cdr3_aa: CASSPGGGANVLTF
cdr3_nt: TGTGCCAGCTCACCAGGGGGTGGGGCCAACGTCCTGACTTTC

clone_size: many
v_call: TRBV5-1
d_call: TRBD2
j_call: TRBJ2-3
cdr3_aa: CASDTVAGGPRDTQYF
cdr3_nt: TGCGCCAGCGACACTGTAGCGGGGGGGCCGAGGGATACGCAGTATTTT

clone_size: NA
v_call: TRBV5-1
d_call: TRBD1
j_call: TRBJ2-7
cdr3_aa: CASSSTGGSYEQYF
cdr3_nt: TGCGCCAGCAGCTCCACAGGGGGCTCCTACGAGCAGTACTTC

clone_size: NA
v_call: TRBV7-2
d_call: NA
j_call: TRBJ1-6
cdr3_aa: CASSLASYNSPLHF
cdr3_nt: TGTGCCAGCAGCTTAGCTTCCTATAATTCACCCCTCCACTTT

clone_size: few
v_call: TRBV14
d_call: NA
j_call: TRBJ2-7
cdr3_aa: CASSQYPQTAYEQYF
cdr3_nt: TGTGCCAGCAGCCAATACCCCCAAACAGCCTACGAGCAGTACTTC

clone_size: NA
v_call: TRBV27
d_call: NA
j_call: TRBJ1-2
cdr3_aa: CASSGGGNYGYTF
cdr3_nt: TGTGCCAGCAGCGGGGGTGGAAACTATGGCTACACCTTC

clone_size: few
v_call: TRBV18
d_call: TRBD1
j_call: TRBJ1-5
cdr3_aa: CASSLDRPDNQPQHF
cdr3_nt: TGTGCCAGCTCACTGGACAGGCCCGATAATCAGCCCCAGCATTTT

clone_size: NA
v_call: TRBV19
d_call: NA
j_call: TRBJ1-1
cdr3_aa: CASRQMNTEAFF
cdr3_nt: TGTGCCAGTAGACAGATGAACACTGAAGCTTTCTTT

clone_size: NA
v_call: TRBV25-1
d_call: TRBD2
j_call: TRBJ2-3
cdr3_aa: CASSSHPGAGGQDTQYF
cdr3_nt: TGTGCCAGCAGTTCCCATCCGGGGGCGGGGGGGCAAGATACGCAGTATTTT

clone_size: NA
v_call: TRBV5-6
d_call: TRBD1
j_call: TRBJ1-5
cdr3_aa: CASSRRRGQGADQPQHF
cdr3_nt: TGTGCCAGCAGCCGCAGGAGGGGCCAGGGGGCAGATCAGCCCCAGCATTTT

clone_size: NA
v_call: TRBV7-8
d_call: TRBD2
j_call: TRBJ2-5
cdr3_aa: CASSRRLAGLQETQYF
cdr3_nt: TGTGCCAGCAGCAGGCGACTAGCGGGGCTCCAAGAGACCCAGTACTTC

clone_size: NA
v_call: TRBV6-4
d_call: NA
j_call: TRBJ2-7
cdr3_aa: CASSASMGYEQYF
cdr3_nt: TGTGCCAGCAGTGCCTCTATGGGTTACGAGCAGTACTTC

clone_size: NA
v_call: TRBV18
d_call: NA
j_call: TRBJ2-3
cdr3_aa: CASSPLVGGTDTQYF
cdr3_nt: TGTGCCAGCTCACCACTCGTCGGGGGTACAGATACGCAGTATTTT

clone_size: few
v_call: TRBV5-1
d_call: NA
j_call: TRBJ1-1
cdr3_aa: CASSLAVSGWSTEAFF
cdr3_nt: TGCGCCAGCAGCTTGGCCGTGAGCGGGTGGAGCACTGAAGCTTTCTTT

clone_size: NA
v_call: TRBV5-4
d_call: NA
j_call: TRBJ1-4
cdr3_aa: CASSPGLGRDEKLFF
cdr3_nt: TGTGCCAGCAGCCCAGGACTAGGGCGGGATGAAAAACTGTTTTTT

clone_size: NA
v_call: TRBV5-3
d_call: NA
j_call: TRBJ1-3
cdr3_aa: CARSREGPSSGNTIYF
cdr3_nt: TGTGCCAGAAGCCGCGAGGGGCCGAGCTCTGGAAACACCATATATTTT

clone_size: few
v_call: TRBV5-4
d_call: TRBD1
j_call: TRBJ2-1
cdr3_aa: CASSFTNRGFSYNEQFF
cdr3_nt: TGTGCCAGCAGCTTTACAAACAGGGGGTTCTCCTACAATGAGCAGTTCTTC

clone_size: NA
v_call: TRBV9
d_call: NA
j_call: TRBJ2-2
cdr3_aa: CASSVVSGDGELFF
cdr3_nt: TGTGCCAGCAGCGTAGTCTCCGGGGACGGGGAGCTGTTTTTT

clone_size: NA
v_call: TRBV20-1
d_call: TRBD1
j_call: TRBJ1-2
cdr3_aa: CSAEDRPGYTF
cdr3_nt: TGCAGTGCTGAGGACAGGCCGGGCTACACCTTC

clone_size: few
v_call: TRBV5-1
d_call: TRBD1
j_call: TRBJ2-1
cdr3_aa: CASSTLTGYDEQFF
cdr3_nt: TGCGCCAGCAGCACCTTGACAGGGTATGATGAGCAGTTCTTC

clone_size: NA
v_call: TRBV11-2
d_call: TRBD1
j_call: TRBJ2-1
cdr3_aa: CASSLTGGDYNEQFF
cdr3_nt: TGTGCCAGCAGTCTGACAGGGGGCGACTACAATGAGCAGTTCTTC